This T cell receptor beta chain was sequenced during a study of a mutant IDH1 vaccine in newly diagnosed glioma. At the level of the study: Following radiotherapy alone, or alongside temozolomide cycles, vaccination was started after an interval of 4-6 weeks. General observations from the study: Vaccine-induced immune responses occurred in roughly 95% of patients. Changes to the top peripheral T cell clonotypes appeared unrelated to pseudoprogression.

The CDR3 consists of 13 residues. The germline V gene encodes CDR1 KGHSH and CDR2 LQKENI. Trimming cost V 0 bases and J 4 bases, with 7 bases left between them. This table comes from immunoSEQ multiplex PCR, and its TCRdb copy is limited to in-frame clones, with some not included. The sample shows 25,000 to 30,000 clones, around three quarters of them seen only once. As for time point: week 35, safety follow-up. Topical imiquimod was applied with each vaccine dose, which held 300 ug of mutant IDH1 20-mer peptide. To note about this clone: Its target is not known.

The TCR comes from a man between 50 and 59 years old with glioma. The gene calls are TRBV18 and TRBJ2-7, with D hard to call. The sample in question was PBMCs, obtained from a glioma patient whose treatment included an IDH1 peptide vaccine. The CDR3 here is CASSPPEEYEQYF. The CDR3 nucleotides read TGTGCCAGCTCACCACCGGAAGAATACGAGCAGTACTTC.